This entry concerns a single T cell receptor beta chain. This sample stems from a study of blood T cell repertoires in COVID-19. Study summary: Both acute and convalescent COVID-19 samples were obtained from the United States, Italy and Spain. PBMCs, B-cell-depleted T cells, or T cells were the source of the cDNA or gDNA that made up the material.

Per the original data handling: From reference gene primer amplification, estimates of nucleated cell counts were derived. Assay: immunoSEQ multiplex PCR; the TCRdb copy retains only in-frame clones and omits some. V and J calls and clone size are copied from that table; D and trimming were computed from the DNA. The sample lists some 150,000 clones; approximately 80% were seen once. Germline loops: CDR1 SEHNR, CDR2 FQNEAQ (reference sequence). The CDR3 extends over 14 amino acids. V was trimmed by 1 base and J by 4 bases, leaving 9 bases between them. This receptor was obtained from a human donor with acute or convalescent COVID-19. The donor label of this sample is uncertain. The V call is TRBV7-9, the J call TRBJ2-3, with a possible D match to TRBD2 (5 bases). Sequenced: peripheral blood. The CDR3 protein is CASSLGLAADTQYF. The DNA for the CDR3 is TGTGCCAGCAGCTTAGGGCTAGCAGCAGATACGCAGTATTTT.